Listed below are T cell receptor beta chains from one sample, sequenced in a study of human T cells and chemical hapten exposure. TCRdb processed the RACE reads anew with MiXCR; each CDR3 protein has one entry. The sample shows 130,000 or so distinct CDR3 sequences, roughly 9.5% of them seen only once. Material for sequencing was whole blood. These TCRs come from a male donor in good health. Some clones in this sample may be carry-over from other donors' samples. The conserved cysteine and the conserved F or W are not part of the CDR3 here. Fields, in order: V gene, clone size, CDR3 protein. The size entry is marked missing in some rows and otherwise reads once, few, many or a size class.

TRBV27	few	ASSSIPQGTYEQY
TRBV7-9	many	ASSLADMGPDTQY
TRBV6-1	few	ASSGTFSGANVLT
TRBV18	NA	ASSQGGDEKLF
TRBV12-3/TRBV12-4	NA	ASRDSYHQPQH
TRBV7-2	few	ASSLSGGAVNEQF
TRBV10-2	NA	ASRGTSGRTDTQY
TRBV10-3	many	AISVGGDQPQH
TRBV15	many	ATSRDGQGIQPQH
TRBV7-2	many	ASSPLIGSGQPQH
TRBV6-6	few	ASSYQLRDRAWNQPQH
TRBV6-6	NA	ASTDGGQGVGYGYT
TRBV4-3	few	ASSQDRDNPLRELF
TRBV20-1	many	SAIAGETQY
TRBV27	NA	ASSNTHEQF
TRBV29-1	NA	SVPDPSTEAF
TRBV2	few	ASSGWQGAGYGYT
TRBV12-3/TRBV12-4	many	ASSLTRYGQGSPYNSPLH
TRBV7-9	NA	ASSWDRVNEQF
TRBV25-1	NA	ASSEWGRGGAPLSYNEQF
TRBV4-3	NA	ASSQDQGQGGTSGNTIY
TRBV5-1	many	ASSLNIGPSTDTQY
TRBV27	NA	ASSLAGRTEAF
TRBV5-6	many	ASRSWGGNEQF
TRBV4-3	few	ASSQDPPKTRSYNEQF
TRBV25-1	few	ASSDPSLGFERGTDTQY
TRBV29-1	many	SVSAGGNYEQY
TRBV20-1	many	SARDGRGDEQF
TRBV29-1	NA	SARGGVGANVLT
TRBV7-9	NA	ASSLVGTPGDEQF
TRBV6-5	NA	ASKGVYEQY
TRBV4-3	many	ASSQHGQGPSGTQY
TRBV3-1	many	ASSPTSGYYNEQF
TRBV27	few	ASSPERMNTEAF
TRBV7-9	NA	ASQPGDSFSGNTIY
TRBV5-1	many	ASSLGGENYGYT
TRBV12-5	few	ASGLFGSPDTQY
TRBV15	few	ATSRDRGVNTGELF
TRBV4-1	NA	ASSKGQTIRTKGEQF
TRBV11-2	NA	ASSSRQGAYNEQF
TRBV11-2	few	ASSLGVQGGPSGANVLT
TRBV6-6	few	ASSTGQGPSDEQY
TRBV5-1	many	ASSPDRGRDTQY
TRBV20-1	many	SARSPATNEKLF
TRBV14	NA	ASSRFGQGDTEAF